The 14 T cell receptor beta chains below all came from one sample that was sequenced in a study of shared clonotypes between healthy human individuals. Measured with immunoSEQ multiplex PCR; TCRdb has only the in-frame clones, and not every one. The data show about 490,000 clones, less than 80% seen once. Sequences were obtained from PBMCs. The receptors were sampled from a woman aged 40 to 50 in good health. Some clones in this sample may be carry-over from other donors' samples.

The chain joins TRBV9 to TRBJ1-3; weak D call: TRBD1 (6 bases). The CDR3 is 17 amino acids. Trimming pared 0 bases from V and 2 bases from J, leaving 15 bases between. Germline V CDR1 and CDR2: SGDLS, YYNGEE. The CDR3 loop reads CASSVEGVLMTGNTIYF. The CDR3 DNA reads as TGTGCCAGCAGCGTAGAGGGGGTCCTAATGACTGGAAACACCATATATTTT.

The chain employs TRBV28 and TRBJ2-6, with D perhaps matching TRBD1 or TRBD2 (5 bases each). The V and J ends lost 7 bases and 1 base respectively, with 11 bases between them. This CDR3 is built from 15 residues. Looked up from germline, CDR1 is MDHEN and CDR2 is SYDVKM. The CDR3 nucleotides are TGTGCCAGCATGGGACCGGGGTCTGGGGCCAACGTCCTGACTTTC. It yields the protein CASMGPGSGANVLTF.

The chain combines TRBV27 with TRBJ2-7; D gene ambiguous. V was cut by 0 bases and J by 1 base, with 7 bases left in between. The germline CDR1 and CDR2 sequences are MNHEY and SMNVEV (reference sequence). The CDR3 has 14 amino acids. The CDR3 here is CASSLSALSYEQYF. The CDR3, as DNA: TGTGCCAGCAGTTTATCGGCGCTGTCCTACGAGCAGTACTTC.

The chain couples TRBV2 to TRBJ2-5; D perhaps matches TRBD1 (6 bases). The ends were cut back, 10 bases at V and 5 bases at J, with 23 bases in the middle. The CDR3 is 15 residues long. Germline V lookup: CDR1 SNHLY, CDR2 FYNNEI. The CDR3: CATAGLALRGETQYF. CDR3 DNA: TGTGCCACAGCCGGGCTAGCCCTAAGGGGGGAGACCCAGTACTTC.

V gene TRBV7-8 combines with J gene TRBJ2-1; 12 bases are a match to TRBD2. Germline V gene lookup returns CDR1 SGHVS and CDR2 FQNEAQ. The CDR3 runs to 17 residues. J lost 2 bases, V lost 2 bases, and 4 bases had no gene match. Written as DNA, the CDR3 is TGTGCCAGCAGCTTATATCCTAGCGGGAGGGCCTACAATGAGCAGTTCTTC. Translating gives CASSLYPSGRAYNEQFF.

The V call is TRBV6-4, the J call TRBJ2-6; a possible D gene is TRBD2 (5 bases). The V gene's germline CDR1 is MRHNA and CDR2 SNTAGT. The CDR3 sequence is 17 residues long. Deletions cut 2 bases from V and 1 base from J, with 12 bases between. CDR3 region: CASSDQSPGSGANVLTF. The CDR3 nucleotides are TGTGCCAGCAGTGACCAGTCACCGGGGTCTGGGGCCAACGTCCTGACTTTC.

The chain's CDR3 is CASSLLNPANTGELFF. The CDR3 DNA reads TGCGCCAGCAGCTTGTTGAACCCCGCGAACACCGGGGAGCTGTTTTTT. This chain uses TRBV5-1 with TRBJ2-2; D is unclear. The CDR3 covers 16 residues. CDR1 SGHRS and CDR2 YFSETQ come from the germline V gene. Trimming took 1 base from V and 0 from J, leaving 10 bases between them.

V and J are TRBV5-1 and TRBJ2-5; D is possibly TRBD2 (5 bases). V gave up 2 bases and J gave up 1 base, with 9 bases separating them. The CDR3 is made up of 14 amino acids. Germline V CDR1 and CDR2: SGHRS, YFSETQ. As DNA, the CDR3 is TGCGCCAGCAGCTTTGCGGGCACCCAAGAGACCCAGTACTTC. It translates to CASSFAGTQETQYF.

The J gene is TRBJ2-5, the V gene TRBV18; TRBD1 might be the D (5 bases). Trimming stripped 2 bases from V and 4 bases from J, with 11 bases between. This CDR3 is built from 14 residues. Germline assignment: CDR1 KGHSH and CDR2 LQKENI. The CDR3 loop is CASSPLQGRETQYF. For the CDR3, the DNA is TGTGCCAGCTCACCATTGCAGGGTCGAGAGACCCAGTACTTC.

About this clone itself: A much larger clone sits a single nucleotide away, making a read error possible. J is TRBJ1-2 and V is TRBV11-2; TRBD1 agrees at 9 bases. Germline values: CDR1 SGHAT, CDR2 FQNNGV. This CDR3 has 14 residues. In nucleotides, the CDR3 is TGTGTCACGCGTTCCGGGGACAGGGTCTATGGCTACACCTTC. Amino acid sequence: CVTRSGDRVYGYTF. The full variable domain, completed using reference TRBV11-2 and TRBJ1-2, is EAGVAQSPRYKIIEKRQSVAFWCNPISGHATLYWYQQILGQGPKLLIQFQNNGVVDDSQLPKDRFSAERLKGVDSTLKIQPAKLEDSAVYLCVTRSGDRVYGYTFGSGTRLTVV.

The chain is built from TRBV10-3 and TRBJ2-7, with D perhaps TRBD1 (6 bases). This CDR3 is built from 13 residues. Germline V gene sequence: CDR1 ENHRY, CDR2 SYGVKD. Trimming shortened V by 11 bases and J by 0 bases, and 14 bases separated the two germline ends. The CDR3 bases are TGTGCCTGCCGGCCAGGGGCCTCCTACGAGCAGTACTTC. Translated, it gives CACRPGASYEQYF.

V usage is TRBV18 and J usage is TRBJ2-7; the match to TRBD2 covers 12 bases. The CDR3 runs to 18 residues. Trimming at V came to 2 bases and at J to 4 bases, leaving 12 bases not matched to a gene. CDR1 KGHSH and CDR2 LQKENI come from the germline V gene. CDR3 sequence: CASSPFSLTSGGLYEQYF. The CDR3 nucleotides read TGTGCCAGCTCACCATTTTCGCTGACTAGCGGGGGCTTGTACGAGCAGTACTTC.

This clone was seen only a few times. CDR3 loop: CASSGTSYNEQFF. DNA of the CDR3: TGTGCCAGCAGTGGGACCAGTTACAATGAGCAGTTCTTC. V and J are TRBV9 and TRBJ2-1; D may correspond to TRBD1 or TRBD2 (5 bases each). Trimming shortened V by 5 bases and J by 4 bases, and 10 bases separated the two germline ends. Germline V lookup: CDR1 SGDLS, CDR2 YYNGEE. The CDR3 spans 13 residues. Full variable domain (rest looked up from reference TRBV9 and TRBJ2-1): DSGVTQTPKHLITATGQRVTLRCSPRSGDLSVYWYQQSLDQGLQFLIQYYNGEERAKGNILERFSAQQFPDLHSELNLSSLELGDSALYFCASSGTSYNEQFFGPGTRLTVL.

This rearrangement joins TRBV5-1 to TRBJ2-7; 13 bases fit TRBD2. The J segment lost 5 bases and the V segment lost 4 bases, leaving 6 bases of the junction unmatched. Germline loops: CDR1 SGHRS, CDR2 YFSETQ. The CDR3 extends over 15 amino acids. As DNA, the CDR3 is TGCGCCAGCAGCCCAACTGGACTAGCGGGAGACGAGCAGTACTTC. It translates to CASSPTGLAGDEQYF.